The source of this T cell receptor beta chain is a study of cytomegalovirus exposure and HLA in healthy donors. Researchers ran the PCR with 60 Vbeta and 13 Jbeta primers. Clones were read by immunoSEQ multiplex PCR, and TCRdb kept only the in-frame ones, dropping some. The sample consists of nearly 200,000 clones, 82% of them appearing once. The germline gives CDR1 KGHSH, CDR2 LQKENI. This CDR3 is built from 13 residues. V was cut by 3 bases and J by 0 bases, with 5 bases left in between. Overall study results and limits: A later examination showed that TCR association rates differed by HLA locus, with DRB1 most and HLA-C fewest.

About this clone: What it binds is unknown.

The TCR was taken from a boy aged 2 to 9 in good health and CMV-seronegative. Sample: PBMCs. The V and J genes are TRBV18 and TRBJ1-1; D unclear. The CDR3, as DNA: TGTGCCAGCTCACCTCGAGTGAACACTGAAGCTTTCTTT. Translation gives CASSPRVNTEAFF.